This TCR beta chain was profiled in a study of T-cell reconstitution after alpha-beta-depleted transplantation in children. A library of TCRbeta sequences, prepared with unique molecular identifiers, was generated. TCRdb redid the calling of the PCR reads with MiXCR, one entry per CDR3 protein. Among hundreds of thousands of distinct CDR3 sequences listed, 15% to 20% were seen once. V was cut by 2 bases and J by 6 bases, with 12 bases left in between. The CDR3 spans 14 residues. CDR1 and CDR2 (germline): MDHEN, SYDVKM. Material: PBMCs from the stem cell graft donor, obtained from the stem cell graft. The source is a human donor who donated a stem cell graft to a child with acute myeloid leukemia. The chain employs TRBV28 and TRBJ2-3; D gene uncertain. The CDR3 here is CASSLTPQADTQYF. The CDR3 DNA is TGTGCCAGCAGTTTAACCCCCCAGGCCGATACGCAGTATTTT.